What follows describes a single TCR beta chain. CD8 cells regarded as naive lacked CD45RO, were positively chosen for CCR7, and omitted terminally differentiated effector memory CD45RA+ cells. Only Caucasian adults living in Nashville, Tennessee served as donors. V gave up 3 bases and J gave up 4 bases; unmatched junction bases: 9. The germline V gene has CDR1 SGDLS and CDR2 YYNGEE. This CDR3 comprises 18 residues. This entry comes from a study of shared clonotypes between healthy human individuals. At a deep level, the assay was run. Each cell subset's genomic DNA was divided evenly among several immunoSEQ plates. The data were produced by immunoSEQ multiplex PCR, yet TCRdb's version contains in-frame clones alone and is incomplete. The sample has some 2.1 million clones, less than 95% seen once.

The receptor's source is a man aged 18 to 30 in good health. This chain connects TRBV9 to TRBJ2-3; 15 positions match TRBD2. Sequencing was carried out using naive CD8+ T cells sorted from blood. The CDR3 sequence is CASSGTGLAGGLSDTQYF. CDR3 sequence (DNA): TGTGCCAGCAGCGGAACGGGACTAGCGGGGGGTCTTTCAGATACGCAGTATTTT.